This record covers a single TCR beta chain. Original processing notes: Researchers report that nucleated cell counts were estimated from reference gene primer amplification. Measured with immunoSEQ multiplex PCR; TCRdb has only the in-frame clones, and not every one. The V and J calls and clone size come from that table; D and trimming were worked out from the DNA. The table lists under 250,000 clones, approximately 80% of them singletons, with around 4.7% in the top ten. The CDR3 is made up of 17 amino acids. The trim removed 1 base at V and 0 bases at J, leaving 5 bases unmatched. The V gene's germline CDR1 is LNHDA and CDR2 SQIVND (reference sequence). These data belong to a study of blood T cell repertoires in COVID-19. Study information: PBMCs, B-cell-depleted T cells, or T cells provided the cDNA or gDNA that made up the material.

Cohorts were assigned according to the clinical history that participants reported. V usage is TRBV19 and J usage is TRBJ2-2; 7 bases agree with TRBD2. The origin of this receptor is a man aged 30-40 years with acute COVID-19. Specimen: PBMCs or T cells enriched from blood (not recorded which). Written as DNA, the CDR3 is TGTGCCAGTAGTATAGGGGCCAGCGGGGCGAACACCGGGGAGCTGTTTTTT. Translating it yields CASSIGASGANTGELFF.